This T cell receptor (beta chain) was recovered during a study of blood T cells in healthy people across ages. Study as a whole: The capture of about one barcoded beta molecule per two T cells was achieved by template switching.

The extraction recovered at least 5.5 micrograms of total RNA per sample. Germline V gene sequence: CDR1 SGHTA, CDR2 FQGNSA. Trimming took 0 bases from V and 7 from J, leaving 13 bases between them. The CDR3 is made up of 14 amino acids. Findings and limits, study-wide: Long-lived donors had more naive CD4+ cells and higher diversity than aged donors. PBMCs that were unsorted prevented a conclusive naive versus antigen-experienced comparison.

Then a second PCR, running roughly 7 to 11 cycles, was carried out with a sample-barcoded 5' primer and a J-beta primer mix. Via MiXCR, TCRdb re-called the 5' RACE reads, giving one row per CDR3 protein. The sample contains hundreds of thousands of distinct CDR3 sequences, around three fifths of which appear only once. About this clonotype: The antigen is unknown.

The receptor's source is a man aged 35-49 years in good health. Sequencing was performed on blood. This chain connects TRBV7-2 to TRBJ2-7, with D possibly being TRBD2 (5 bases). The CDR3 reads CASSLAGVKSEQYF. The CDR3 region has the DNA TGTGCCAGCAGCTTAGCCGGGGTTAAGTCTGAGCAGTACTTC.